Described below is a single T cell receptor (beta chain) sequence and its context. The sample originates from a study of shared clonotypes between healthy human individuals. The V and J ends lost 6 bases and 4 bases respectively, with 19 bases between them. Germline V gene lookup returns CDR1 SGHRS and CDR2 YFSETQ. This CDR3 is built from 16 residues. TCRdb keeps only in-frame clones here, not all; method: immunoSEQ multiplex PCR. The sample has some 2,500,000 clones, over 85% seen once. This clonotype was sampled from a man younger than 35 in good health. Some clones in this sample may be carry-over from other donors' samples. This sequence joins TRBV5-1 and TRBJ2-2, with a possible D match to TRBD2 (6 bases). Sequencing input: naive CD4+ T cells from PBMCs. The subset: CD45RA+ positively selected. The CDR3 loop is CASIEEGGLATGELFF. CDR3 sequence (DNA): TGCGCCAGCATTGAGGAGGGAGGACTCGCCACCGGGGAGCTGTTTTTT.